The 32 T cell receptor beta chains below come from one sample, sequenced in a study of CD8 T cells in Susac syndrome. A quantity of roughly 0.5 to 1 ug RNA underwent reverse transcription using random hexamers. Each CDR3 protein is one row after TCRdb ran MiXCR on the immunoSEQ multiplex PCR reads. Of roughly 400,000 distinct CDR3 sequences listed, approximately 85% are singletons. Specimen: CD8+ T cells from PBMCs. All receptors come from a human donor with multiple sclerosis.

The gene calls are TRBV11-2 and TRBJ2-7, with 7 positions matching TRBD2. V lost 0 bases, J lost 3 bases, and 5 bases stayed unmatched. The CDR3 is made up of 15 amino acids. Germline lookup yields CDR1 SGHAT and CDR2 FQNNGV. In nucleotides, the CDR3 is TGTGCCAGCAGCTTAGATCTAGCGGACTACTACGAGCAGTACTTC. It specifies CASSLDLADYYEQYF.

The chain joins TRBV13 to TRBJ2-7, with D tentatively TRBD1 (5 bases). CDR3 length: 13 amino acids. Germline CDR1 reads PRHDT; CDR2 reads FYEKMQ (reference sequence). The V end was cut by 4 bases, the J end by 5 bases, with 12 bases between. The CDR3 here is CASSSTDIHEQYF. The CDR3 DNA is TGTGCCAGCAGCTCGACAGACATCCACGAGCAGTACTTC.

V gene TRBV24-1 combines with J gene TRBJ2-1; 10 bases align to TRBD1. CDR1 and CDR2 (germline): KGHDR, SFDVKD. CDR3 length: 16 amino acids. The ends lost 4 bases at V and 5 bases at J; junction bases unmatched: 7. The CDR3 nucleotides are TGTGCCACCAGTGACCCTGGACAGGGGGACAACAATGAGCAGTTCTTC. Translated: CATSDPGQGDNNEQFF.

The V gene is TRBV19, the J gene TRBJ2-5, with D perhaps TRBD2 (5 bases). V shed 4 bases and J shed 5 bases, with 17 bases lying between them. Germline CDR1 LNHDA, CDR2 SQIVND (reference sequence). The length of the CDR3 is 15 residues. The CDR3, as DNA: TGTGCCAGTAGTAGTACCCCCGACGGGGATGAGACCCAGTACTTC. Translated: CASSSTPDGDETQYF.

V usage is TRBV3-1 and J usage is TRBJ2-5; no clear D. The CDR3 is 13 amino acids. Looked up from germline, CDR1 is LGHDT and CDR2 is YNNKEL (reference sequence). Trimming removed 3 bases at V and 2 bases at J, with 7 bases between. The CDR3 spells CASSQAGQETQYF. The DNA for the CDR3 is TGTGCCAGCAGCCAGGCCGGGCAAGAGACCCAGTACTTC.

This rearrangement joins TRBV3-1 to TRBJ2-7; 8 nucleotides agree with TRBD1. CDR3 length: 14 residues. Trimming cost V 2 bases and J 2 bases; bases outside gene matches: 2. The germline CDR1 and CDR2 sequences are LGHDT and YNNKEL (reference sequence). The CDR3 DNA is TGTGCCAGCAGCCAAATGACAGGGGCCTACGAGCAGTACTTC. It yields the protein CASSQMTGAYEQYF.

The chain uses TRBV20-1 and TRBJ1-1; unclear D gene. Trimming shortened V by 6 bases and J by 3 bases, and 17 bases separated the two germline ends. This CDR3 has 14 residues. Germline assignment: CDR1 DFQATT and CDR2 SNEGSKA (reference sequence). CDR3 bases: TGCAGTGCACTAAAGGGTGGTACGGACACTGAAGCTTTCTTT. It yields the protein CSALKGGTDTEAFF.

The gene calls are TRBV19 and TRBJ1-5; TRBD1 might be the D (6 bases). CDR3 size: 13 residues. In germline, CDR1 is LNHDA, CDR2 SQIVND (reference sequence). V was cut by 8 bases and J by 3 bases, with 11 bases left in between. DNA for the CDR3: TGTGCCAGTGAAGGGGGGTTCAATCAGCCCCAGCATTTT. Its translation: CASEGGFNQPQHF.

In its sample, this clonotype was seen once. The V and J genes are TRBV28 and TRBJ2-3; 8 nucleotides line up with TRBD2. Looked up from germline, CDR1 is MDHEN and CDR2 is SYDVKM. The V segment lost 3 bases and the J segment 4 bases; nucleotides outside the gene matches: 3. There are 14 residues in the CDR3. Here the CDR3 DNA reads TGTGCCAGCAGTTTTACAGCGGGAGCAGATACGCAGTATTTT. This sequence encodes CASSFTAGADTQYF. The full variable domain, with the rest looked up from reference TRBV28 and TRBJ2-3, is DVKVTQSSRYLVKRTGEKVFLECVQDMDHENMFWYRQDPGLGLRLIYFSYDVKMKEKGDIPEGYSVSREKKERFSLILESASTNQTSMYLCASSFTAGADTQYFGPGTRLTVL.

The genes are TRBV19 and TRBJ2-7; weak D call: TRBD1 (6 bases). CDR1 and CDR2 (germline): LNHDA, SQIVND (reference sequence). Trimming stripped 6 bases from V and 2 bases from J, with 14 bases between. The CDR3 has 14 amino acids. CDR3 sequence: CASSDTQGPYEQYF. CDR3 nucleotide sequence: TGTGCCAGTAGCGACACACAGGGACCCTACGAGCAGTACTTC.

J is TRBJ1-5 and V is TRBV27; the D is unclear. The V gene's germline CDR1 is MNHEY and CDR2 SMNVEV (reference sequence). The CDR3 has 14 amino acids. Trimming left V 2 bases short and J 6 bases short, with 11 bases between. The CDR3: CASSLRFSGQPQHF. Written as DNA, the CDR3 is TGTGCCAGCAGTTTACGGTTTTCAGGTCAGCCCCAGCATTTT.

V is TRBV4-1 and J is TRBJ2-1; possibly TRBD1 or TRBD2 for D (6 bases each). CDR1 and CDR2 from the germline V gene are MGHRA and YSYEKL. This CDR3 comprises 17 residues. V gave up 4 bases and J gave up 7 bases, with 23 bases separating them. CDR3 residues: CASSPSAGAARGNEQFF. The CDR3 nucleotides are TGCGCCAGCAGCCCGTCGGCAGGGGCTGCTCGGGGGAATGAGCAGTTCTTC.

J is TRBJ2-7 and V is TRBV29-1, with a possible D match to TRBD2 (6 bases). The length of the CDR3 is 14 residues. Germline loops: CDR1 SQVTM, CDR2 ANQGSEA. Trimming removed 4 bases at V and 3 bases at J, with 16 bases between. Written as DNA, the CDR3 is TGCAGCGTTGGCAGCCGGGACTCCGACTACGAGCAGTACTTC. The encoded protein is CSVGSRDSDYEQYF.

This clonotype was observed once. The genes are TRBV4-1 and TRBJ1-1, with 7 bases aligning to TRBD1. This CDR3 has 14 residues. V was pared by 2 bases and J by 5 bases, with 5 bases of the junction left unmatched. Germline CDR1 and CDR2: MGHRA and YSYEKL. DNA for the CDR3: TGCGCCAGCAGCCAAATAGGGGGCCGGACTGAAGCTTTCTTT. Its protein product is CASSQIGGRTEAFF.

This clonotype was picked up one time. This chain uses TRBV20-1 with TRBJ2-3; maybe TRBD1 (5 bases). Deletions cut 6 bases from V and 2 bases from J, with 24 bases between. This CDR3 is built from 17 residues. Germline V CDR1 and CDR2: DFQATT, SNEGSKA (reference sequence). CDR3: CSADRDLQNPATDTQYF. The CDR3 region has the DNA TGCAGTGCCGACAGAGACTTACAAAACCCAGCCACAGATACGCAGTATTTT.

The chain employs TRBV27 and TRBJ2-5; the match to TRBD1 covers 7 bases. The length of the CDR3 is 16 residues. V gave up 4 bases and J gave up 4 bases; unmatched junction bases: 12. The V gene's germline CDR1 is MNHEY and CDR2 SMNVEV (reference sequence). The CDR3 is CASSSHTTGVPETQYF. DNA of the CDR3: TGTGCCAGCAGTTCCCATACTACAGGGGTGCCAGAGACCCAGTACTTC.

The chain combines TRBV12-3 or TRBV12-4 with TRBJ2-3; the match to TRBD2 covers 11 bases. The V segment lost 6 bases and the J segment 4 bases; nucleotides outside the gene matches: 6. This CDR3 has 15 amino acids. The CDR3 DNA follows: TGTGCCAGCAGCTTACTAGCGGGAGTCCCAGATACGCAGTATTTT. It specifies CASSLLAGVPDTQYF.

This clonotype was recorded a few times. J is TRBJ2-1 and V is TRBV19, with TRBD1 as a possible D gene (5 bases). The CDR3 totals 15 residues. Germline CDR1 LNHDA, CDR2 SQIVND (reference sequence). The germline V and J ends were trimmed by 5 bases and 1 base, with 12 bases remaining between them. The CDR3 spells CASSLTGGSYNEQFF. The CDR3 DNA sequence: TGTGCCAGTAGTCTAACAGGCGGATCCTACAATGAGCAGTTCTTC.

The chain uses TRBV4-2 and TRBJ1-1, with 7 positions matching TRBD1. V was pared by 0 bases and J by 2 bases, with 6 bases of the junction left unmatched. Germline CDR1 is LGHNA and CDR2 is YNFKEQ. The CDR3 runs 16 residues. CDR3 sequence reads: CASSQEVSGGNTEAFF. The CDR3 coding sequence is TGTGCCAGCAGCCAAGAAGTTTCAGGGGGAAACACTGAAGCTTTCTTT.

This chain links TRBV20-1 with TRBJ2-7; perhaps TRBD2 as D (6 bases). V was pared by 6 bases and J by 0 bases, with 12 bases between. The germline CDR1 and CDR2 sequences are DFQATT and SNEGSKA (reference sequence). This CDR3 comprises 13 residues. The CDR3 bases are TGCAGTGCCCTAGGCGGGGCCTCCTACGAGCAGTACTTC. Translating gives CSALGGASYEQYF.

The genes are TRBV28 and TRBJ2-3, with no clear D. Per germline, CDR1 MDHEN and CDR2 SYDVKM. The CDR3 contains 17 residues. V was cut by 5 bases and J by 2 bases, with 20 bases left in between. The CDR3 protein is CASSLKMTYTPTDTQYF. The DNA of the CDR3 is TGTGCCAGCAGTCTCAAAATGACCTACACCCCCACAGATACGCAGTATTTT. The whole variable domain, remainder taken from reference TRBV28 and TRBJ2-3, is DVKVTQSSRYLVKRTGEKVFLECVQDMDHENMFWYRQDPGLGLRLIYFSYDVKMKEKGDIPEGYSVSREKKERFSLILESASTNQTSMYLCASSLKMTYTPTDTQYFGPGTRLTVL.

CDR3 in amino acids: CASSHGDNQPQHF. The CDR3 nucleotides are TGCGCCAGCAGCCACGGAGACAATCAGCCCCAGCATTTT. The chain employs TRBV4-1 and TRBJ1-5; unclear D gene. This CDR3 is 13 amino acids long. V dropped 3 bases and J dropped 3 bases, with 6 bases sitting between them. Per germline, CDR1 MGHRA and CDR2 YSYEKL.

The chain links TRBV30 to TRBJ2-3; D may be TRBD1 (5 bases). The CDR3 runs 16 residues. The germline CDR1 and CDR2 sequences are GTSNPN and SVGIG (reference sequence). The V end lost 2 bases, the J end lost 5 bases, and 20 bases lay between the germline ends. CDR3 region: CAWSTVREETRDTQYF. The CDR3, as DNA: TGTGCCTGGAGTACAGTCAGGGAAGAGACGAGAGATACGCAGTATTTT.

The chain joins TRBV7-9 to TRBJ1-1, with D possibly TRBD1 on 6 matching bases. This CDR3 spans 16 amino acids. The V end was cut by 4 bases, the J end by 1 base, with 16 bases between. Germline assignment: CDR1 SEHNR and CDR2 FQNEAQ (reference sequence). The CDR3 region is CASSSITRGGNTEAFF. The DNA for the CDR3 is TGTGCCAGCAGCTCGATAACTAGGGGGGGGAACACTGAAGCTTTCTTT.

This chain connects TRBV20-1 to TRBJ2-3, with a tentative D call TRBD1 (6 bases). The CDR3 totals 12 residues. Germline CDR1 and CDR2: DFQATT and SNEGSKA (reference sequence). The V gene lost 7 bases and the J gene lost 2 bases, with 10 bases spanning the gap. CDR3 nucleotides: TGCAGTGTCAGGACAGACACAGATACGCAGTATTTT. Its protein product is CSVRTDTDTQYF.

The J gene is TRBJ2-1, the V gene TRBV19; 9 bases agree with TRBD2. The CDR3 loop spans 15 amino acids. V lost 6 bases to trimming and J lost 7 bases; unmatched junction nucleotides: 10. Germline CDR1 LNHDA, CDR2 SQIVND (reference sequence). The CDR3 bases are TGTGCCAGTAGCCTTACTAGCGGGTTTTTAAATGAGCAGTTCTTC. Encoded protein: CASSLTSGFLNEQFF.

V usage is TRBV6-2 or TRBV6-3 and J usage is TRBJ2-7; possible D gene TRBD1, 5 bases. V was shortened by 2 bases and J by 0 bases, with 11 bases between the two germline ends. Germline V CDR1 and CDR2: MNHEY, SVGEGT. The CDR3 is 15 residues long. CDR3 nucleotides: TGTGCCAGCAGTTACGGCAGGGAAGGCTCCTACGAGCAGTACTTC. Protein: CASSYGREGSYEQYF.

The V and J genes are TRBV30 and TRBJ1-3; D remains unclear. From germline, CDR1 is GTSNPN and CDR2 SVGIG (reference sequence). V lost 4 bases and J 4 bases, leaving 14 bases between the germline ends. The CDR3 has 14 amino acids. CDR3 region: CAWTSSESGNTIYF. The CDR3, as DNA: TGTGCCTGGACCTCCTCAGAGTCGGGAAACACCATATATTTT.

The chain uses TRBV6-6 and TRBJ1-2, with D perhaps matching TRBD1 (5 bases). The germline CDR1 and CDR2 sequences are MNHNY and SVGAGI (reference sequence). V was pared by 2 bases and J by 8 bases, with 18 bases between. This CDR3 region has 15 residues. The CDR3 DNA is TGTGCCAGCAGTTACGTTTGGGGGAGTTTGCGGGGCTACACCTTC. Protein sequence: CASSYVWGSLRGYTF.

V gene TRBV20-1 combines with J gene TRBJ1-4; tentatively, D is TRBD1 (6 bases). The CDR3 extends over 16 amino acids. Germline CDR1 DFQATT, CDR2 SNEGSKA (reference sequence). Trimming cost V 4 bases and J 5 bases, with 20 bases left between them. CDR3: CSANPPSDRLNEKLFF. CDR3 nucleotide sequence: TGCAGTGCTAATCCCCCCTCGGACAGACTAAATGAAAAACTGTTTTTT.

The chain couples TRBV27 to TRBJ1-6; D is unresolved. This CDR3 contains 15 residues. Trimming cost V 1 base and J 10 bases, with 14 bases left between them. CDR1 is MNHEY and CDR2 is SMNVEV in the germline V gene (reference sequence). Here the CDR3 reads CASSLFRIYFSPLHF. CDR3 bases: TGTGCCAGCAGTTTATTTCGGATCTATTTCTCACCCCTCCACTTT.

The CDR3 DNA is TGTGCCAGCAGTTCGGGACAGGGTCGGGACACCATATATTTT. Translating gives CASSSGQGRDTIYF. J is TRBJ1-3 and V is TRBV27, with TRBD1 matching over 9 bases. J gave up 8 bases and V 4 bases, and 6 bases lay outside the gene matches. This CDR3 contains 14 residues. Germline CDR1 MNHEY, CDR2 SMNVEV (reference sequence).